One and the same sample provided the 14 T cell receptor beta chains below, sequenced in a study of T cell repertoires in cytomegalovirus infection. TCRdb redid the calling of the reads with MiXCR, one entry per CDR3 protein. The table shows 200,000 or so distinct CDR3 sequences, with 25% to 30% occurring only once. Sample: PBMCs. These receptors were taken from a human donor in good health (CMV status not recorded). Some clones in this sample may be carry-over from other donors' samples.

V usage is TRBV18 and J usage is TRBJ1-3; D remains ambiguous. CDR1 and CDR2 from the germline V gene are KGHSH and LQKENI. Trimming pared 0 bases from V and 0 bases from J, leaving 9 bases between. The CDR3 is made up of 16 amino acids. CDR3 region: CASSPPEVLSGNTIYF. CDR3 bases: TGTGCCAGCTCACCACCGGAGGTCCTCTCTGGAAACACCATATATTTT.

The chain links TRBV10-3 to TRBJ1-2; D not resolved. The CDR3 is made up of 15 amino acids. Between the trimmed V and J ends, which lost 0 bases and 4 bases, there was a span of 12 bases. The germline gives CDR1 ENHRY, CDR2 SYGVKD. This CDR3 is CAISESTVGSYGYTF. The DNA for the CDR3 is TGTGCCATCAGTGAGTCTACAGTCGGCAGCTATGGCTACACCTTC.

This CDR3 reads CASSIPGVADTQYF. In DNA, the CDR3 is TGTGCCAGTAGTATCCCCGGGGTCGCAGATACGCAGTATTTT. The chain carries TRBV19 and TRBJ2-3; D possibly corresponds to TRBD2 (5 bases). The germline gives CDR1 LNHDA, CDR2 SQIVND (reference sequence). Trimming took off 3 bases at V and 4 bases at J, with 11 bases between the two ends. The CDR3 runs to 14 residues.

This clonotype came up a few times. The chain combines TRBV10-1 with TRBJ1-2; 7 nucleotides align to TRBD1. CDR1 is WNHNN, CDR2 SYGVQD, per germline (reference sequence). CDR3 length: 13 amino acids. J was trimmed by 5 bases and V by 6 bases; bases with no gene match: 6. The DNA of the CDR3 is TGCGCCAGCAGCTCCGACAGGGAGTATGGCTACACCTTC. Protein product: CASSSDREYGYTF.

This clonotype came up a few times. The chain links TRBV29-1 to TRBJ2-2, with D tentatively TRBD2 (6 bases). The CDR3 is 14 amino acids. The ends were cut back, 6 bases at V and 0 bases at J, with 11 bases in the middle. CDR1 and CDR2 (germline): SQVTM, ANQGSEA. This CDR3 reads CSVGEESNTGELFF. In DNA form, the CDR3 reads TGCAGCGTCGGGGAGGAGTCGAACACCGGGGAGCTGTTTTTT.

The genes are TRBV5-1 and TRBJ1-4; D gene uncertain. With 5 bases removed from V and 8 bases from J, the gap between germline ends came to 19 bases. This CDR3 region has 15 residues. Germline V gene sequence: CDR1 SGHRS, CDR2 YFSETQ. DNA of the CDR3: TGCGCCAGCAGTCCGAGGTCGGAAGGCCGGGAAAAACTGTTTTTT. It is translated as CASSPRSEGREKLFF.

This clonotype was counted only a few times. This chain connects TRBV5-6 to TRBJ1-2, with 10 nucleotides matching TRBD1. With 3 bases clipped from V and 7 bases from J, the junction kept 15 bases outside the gene matches. There are 17 residues in the CDR3. The germline V gene has CDR1 SGHDT and CDR2 YYEEEE. The CDR3 is CASSSLPAGQGDRGYTF. The CDR3 DNA follows: TGTGCCAGCAGCTCGCTCCCTGCCGGACAGGGGGATCGTGGCTACACCTTC.

This clonotype was recorded a few times. The rearrangement uses TRBV19 and TRBJ2-1; 12 nucleotides line up with TRBD2. V lost 1 base to trimming and J lost 7 bases; unmatched junction nucleotides: 2. The CDR3 loop spans 15 amino acids. Germline V gene sequence: CDR1 LNHDA, CDR2 SQIVND (reference sequence). This CDR3 reads CASSIGTSGANEQFF. The CDR3 nucleotides read TGTGCCAGTAGTATAGGGACTAGCGGGGCGAATGAGCAGTTCTTC.

This clonotype was seen only a few times. The chain joins TRBV11-1 to TRBJ1-2; 7 bases are a match to TRBD1. Germline CDR1 is SGHAT and CDR2 is FQDESV (reference sequence). The CDR3 covers 13 residues. The J segment lost 6 bases and the V segment lost 4 bases, leaving 5 bases of the junction unmatched. CDR3 protein: CASSYPGGDGYTF. CDR3 bases: TGTGCCAGCAGCTACCCAGGGGGAGATGGCTACACCTTC. The full variable domain, completed using reference TRBV11-1 and TRBJ1-2, is EAEVAQSPRYKITEKSQAVAFWCDPISGHATLYWYRQILGQGPELLVQFQDESVVDDSQLPKDRFSAERLKGVDSTLKIQPAELGDSAMYLCASSYPGGDGYTFGSGTRLTVV.

The rearrangement links TRBV29-1 to TRBJ2-2; a possible D gene is TRBD1 (5 bases). This CDR3 spans 16 amino acids. V lost 4 bases to trimming and J lost 0 bases, with 15 bases between them. The germline V gene encodes CDR1 SQVTM and CDR2 ANQGSEA. The DNA of the CDR3 is TGCAGCGTTGCCCTCAACAGGAGATCGAACACCGGGGAGCTGTTTTTT. Protein: CSVALNRRSNTGELFF.

This clonotype came up a few times. This sequence joins TRBV7-2 and TRBJ1-4; the D gene is possibly TRBD1 (5 bases). Per the germline V gene, CDR1 is SGHTA and CDR2 is FQGNSA. The CDR3 covers 15 residues. V was trimmed by 1 base and J by 8 bases, leaving 14 bases between them. CDR3 bases: TGTGCCAGCAGCTTAGGACAGCCCGTAGGAGAAAAACTGTTTTTT. Its translation is CASSLGQPVGEKLFF.

The J gene is TRBJ2-7, the V gene TRBV6-6, with D tentatively TRBD1 (6 bases). This CDR3 has 14 amino acids. Germline V gives CDR1 MNHNY, CDR2 SVGAGI (reference sequence). The V end lost 5 bases, the J end lost 2 bases, and 13 bases lay between the germline ends. The CDR3: CASSPIQGTYEQYF. In nucleotides, the CDR3 is TGTGCCAGCAGTCCAATACAGGGAACCTACGAGCAGTACTTC.

The sample holds a few counts of this clonotype. The chain has TRBV25-1 and TRBJ2-6; the D call may be TRBD1 or TRBD2 (5 bases each). Germline-derived CDR1 and CDR2 are MGHDK and SYGVNS. The CDR3 sequence is 12 residues long. V gave up 8 bases and J gave up 4 bases, with 6 bases separating them. CDR3 region: CASRGGANVLTF. CDR3 DNA sequence: TGTGCCAGCCGGGGCGGGGCCAACGTCCTGACTTTC.

In its sample, this clonotype was seen a few times. The rearrangement uses TRBV7-6 and TRBJ2-1, with D perhaps being TRBD1 or TRBD2 (6 bases each). The germline V gene encodes CDR1 SGHVS and CDR2 FNYEAQ. The V end lost 5 bases, the J end lost 8 bases, and 13 bases lay between the germline ends. The CDR3 sequence is 13 residues long. The CDR3 reads CASSEGGPDEQFF. The CDR3 DNA reads TGTGCCAGCAGCGAAGGGGGGCCGGATGAGCAGTTCTTC.